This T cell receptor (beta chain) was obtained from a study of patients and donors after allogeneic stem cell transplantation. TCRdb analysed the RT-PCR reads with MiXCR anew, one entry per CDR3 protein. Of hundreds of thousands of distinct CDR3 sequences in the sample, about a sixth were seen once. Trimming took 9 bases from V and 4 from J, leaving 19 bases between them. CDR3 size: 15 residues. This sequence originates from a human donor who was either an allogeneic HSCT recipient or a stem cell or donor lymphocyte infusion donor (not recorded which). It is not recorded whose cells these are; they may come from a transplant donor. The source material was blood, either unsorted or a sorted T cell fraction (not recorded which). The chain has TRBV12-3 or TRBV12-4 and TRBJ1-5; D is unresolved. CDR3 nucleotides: TGTGCCAGAAGTGCATGGACCGAGACTAATCAGCCCCAGCATTTT. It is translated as CARSAWTETNQPQHF.